What follows are 22 T cell receptor beta chains derived from one specimen sequenced in a study of immune evolution from preneoplasia to lung adenocarcinoma. Libraries were prepared by immunoSEQ multiplex PCR; TCRdb keeps only in-frame clonotypes and omits some of them. The sample comprises about 8,200 clones, 80% of which are singletons, and 6.5% to 7.5% rests with the top ten. Sequencing was done on a sample of FFPE adjacent normal lung tissue. The origin of the receptors is a person aged 70 to 85 with lung adenocarcinoma.

The J gene is TRBJ1-2, the V gene TRBV27, with 7 bases lining up with TRBD1. Per germline, CDR1 MNHEY and CDR2 SMNVEV (reference sequence). Losses at the gene ends were 0 bases for V and 7 bases for J; bases not matched to a gene: 11. The CDR3 has 16 residues. The CDR3 DNA reads TGTGCCAGCAGTTTATCGATAACCTCAAGGGGGCTTGGCTACACCTTC. Translating it yields CASSLSITSRGLGYTF.

CDR3 loop: CASSLGETQYF. The CDR3 DNA reads TGTGCCAGCAGTTTGGGGGAGACCCAGTACTTC. The V gene is TRBV28, the J gene TRBJ2-5; unclear D gene. The CDR3 sequence is 11 residues long. Trimming pared 3 bases from V and 5 bases from J, leaving 4 bases between. Germline lookup yields CDR1 MDHEN and CDR2 SYDVKM.

The table lists this clone with a count of one. The V and J genes are TRBV2 and TRBJ2-7, with 12 bases aligning to TRBD2. The junction had 6 bases not matched to a gene; V was cut back by 6 bases and J by 0 bases. Germline assignment: CDR1 SNHLY and CDR2 FYNNEI. CDR3 length equals 16 residues. CDR3 sequence (DNA): TGTGCCAGCAGCAAACTAGCGGGGGGCAGCTCCTACGAGCAGTACTTC. This encodes CASSKLAGGSSYEQYF.

The gene calls are TRBV11-2 and TRBJ1-1; TRBD1 is a possible D gene (5 bases). The V gene's germline CDR1 is SGHAT and CDR2 FQNNGV. The CDR3 has 12 amino acids. With 4 bases removed from V and 7 bases from J, the gap between germline ends came to 10 bases. The CDR3 nucleotides read TGTGCCAGCAGCTCCCAGGGAATTGAAGCTTTCTTT. Translating it yields CASSSQGIEAFF.

The chain links TRBV28 to TRBJ1-2; unclear D gene. Trimming cost V 6 bases and J 7 bases, with 15 bases left between them. The CDR3 covers 13 residues. Germline V lookup: CDR1 MDHEN, CDR2 SYDVKM. The CDR3 coding sequence is TGTGCCAGCAGACCAGACAACTTGAGTGGCTACACCTTC. Its translation is CASRPDNLSGYTF.

V and J are TRBV7-3 and TRBJ2-5, with a weak D call TRBD1 (5 bases). V lost 1 base and J 1 base, leaving 7 bases between the germline ends. The germline gives CDR1 SGHTA, CDR2 FQGTGA. The CDR3 sequence is 14 residues long. For the CDR3, the DNA is TGTGCCAGCAGCTTAAACCAGGGCCAAGAGACCCAGTACTTC. It specifies CASSLNQGQETQYF.

CDR3: CASSRVSNQPQHF. As DNA, the CDR3 is TGTGCCAGCAGTAGGGTGAGCAATCAGCCCCAGCATTTT. The chain has TRBV6-5 and TRBJ1-5; D is uncertain. CDR1 is MNHEY, CDR2 SVGAGI, per germline. The length of the CDR3 is 13 residues. With 5 bases removed from V and 1 base from J, the gap between germline ends came to 6 bases.

The chain recombines TRBV7-8 with TRBJ1-2, with D possibly being TRBD1 (5 bases). The CDR3 extends over 17 amino acids. Germline CDR1 SGHVS, CDR2 FQNEAQ. V was pared by 1 base and J by 4 bases, with 19 bases between. CDR3 loop: CASSLVGRAQTSYGYTF. DNA of the CDR3: TGTGCCAGCAGCTTAGTGGGACGCGCCCAGACCTCCTATGGCTACACCTTC.

This clone was recorded only once. The rearrangement links TRBV11-3 to TRBJ1-1, with D hard to call. The CDR3 loop spans 13 amino acids. V was clipped by 4 bases and J by 1 base, with 7 bases between them. Germline V CDR1 and CDR2: SGHNT, YENEEA. Here the CDR3 reads CASSSGGNTEAFF. In nucleotides, the CDR3 is TGTGCCAGCAGCTCAGGCGGGAACACTGAAGCTTTCTTT.

The gene calls are TRBV29-1 and TRBJ2-6, with D uncertain. V lost 8 bases and J lost 0, with 5 bases in between. Germline CDR1 and CDR2: SQVTM and ANQGSEA. The CDR3 has 12 residues. The CDR3 protein is CSHLSGANVLTF. The CDR3 DNA sequence: TGCAGCCACCTCTCTGGGGCCAACGTCCTGACTTTC.

This clone was picked up a small number of times. The rearrangement uses TRBV6-6 and TRBJ1-5, with a tentative D call TRBD1 (6 bases). The CDR3 is 14 residues long. V lost 0 bases to trimming and J lost 7 bases, with 10 bases between them. Germline values: CDR1 MNHNY, CDR2 SVGAGI (reference sequence). The CDR3 reads CASSYSGGSQPQHF. In nucleotides, the CDR3 is TGTGCCAGCAGTTACTCGGGGGGCAGCCAGCCCCAGCATTTT.

The gene calls are TRBV10-2 and TRBJ2-1; tentatively, D is TRBD1 (5 bases). The V gene lost 10 bases and the J gene lost 7 bases, with 17 bases spanning the gap. Germline values: CDR1 WSHSY, CDR2 SAAADI. The CDR3 contains 13 residues. CDR3 amino acids: CATWFGAVNEQFF. The DNA for the CDR3 is TGCGCCACCTGGTTTGGGGCGGTGAATGAGCAGTTCTTC.

The CDR3 reads CASSLAGRSAFF. In DNA form, the CDR3 reads TGTGCCAGCAGCTTGGCCGGCAGATCTGCTTTCTTT. The chain joins TRBV5-6 to TRBJ1-1, with D unresolved. Trimming removed 0 bases at V and 11 bases at J, with 11 bases between. Per the germline V gene, CDR1 is SGHDT and CDR2 is YYEEEE. This CDR3 has 12 amino acids.

The rearrangement joins TRBV15 to TRBJ2-3; D remains unclear. Germline V CDR1 and CDR2: LNHNV, YYDKDF (reference sequence). This CDR3 has 12 amino acids. The ends were cut back, 1 base at V and 4 bases at J, with 3 bases in the middle. DNA for the CDR3: TGTGCCACCAGCAGAGCTGCAGATACGCAGTATTTT. It translates to CATSRAADTQYF.

The chain is built from TRBV5-6 and TRBJ1-1; D is unclear. The germline V and J ends were trimmed by 2 bases and 1 base, with 3 bases remaining between them. The CDR3 covers 12 residues. Per germline, CDR1 SGHDT and CDR2 YYEEEE. CDR3 DNA sequence: TGTGCCAGCAGCTTATGGAACACTGAAGCTTTCTTT. Protein product: CASSLWNTEAFF.

V gene TRBV4-1 combines with J gene TRBJ1-3, with D hard to call. This CDR3 has 17 amino acids. V gave up 4 bases and J gave up 0 bases, with 16 bases separating them. CDR1 and CDR2 (germline): MGHRA, YSYEKL. CDR3 loop: CASSRQNREGSGNTIYF. In nucleotides, the CDR3 is TGCGCCAGCAGCCGCCAAAACCGGGAAGGCTCTGGAAACACCATATATTTT.

This chain links TRBV2 with TRBJ2-1, with 7 nucleotides matching TRBD1. V shed 6 bases, J shed 7 bases, and the junction held 9 bases outside the gene matches. CDR1 and CDR2 from the germline V gene are SNHLY and FYNNEI. This CDR3 is 14 amino acids long. The CDR3 protein is CASRTGTASNEQFF. DNA of the CDR3: TGTGCCAGCAGGACCGGGACAGCATCAAATGAGCAGTTCTTC.

This rearrangement joins TRBV28 to TRBJ2-7; 8 nucleotides match TRBD2. CDR3 length: 12 residues. CDR1 is MDHEN and CDR2 is SYDVKM in the germline V gene. The ends lost 5 bases at V and 5 bases at J; junction bases unmatched: 2. In nucleotides, the CDR3 is TGTGCCAGCAGTGGTAGCGGGGACGAGCAGTACTTC. It specifies CASSGSGDEQYF.

The rearrangement joins TRBV28 to TRBJ2-1; 11 nucleotides agree with TRBD2. The V segment lost 6 bases and the J segment 5 bases; nucleotides outside the gene matches: 3. Germline V lookup: CDR1 MDHEN, CDR2 SYDVKM. This CDR3 contains 14 residues. The CDR3 protein is CASRPGLADNEQFF. Here the CDR3 DNA reads TGTGCCAGCAGGCCGGGACTAGCGGACAATGAGCAGTTCTTC.

The chain has TRBV27 and TRBJ1-5; a weak D match, TRBD1 (6 bases). The CDR3 loop spans 17 amino acids. The V gene lost 0 bases and the J gene lost 3 bases, with 15 bases spanning the gap. The germline gives CDR1 MNHEY, CDR2 SMNVEV (reference sequence). The CDR3 loop is CASSLSWTAISNQPQHF. CDR3 bases: TGTGCCAGCAGTTTATCGTGGACAGCTATTTCCAATCAGCCCCAGCATTTT.

This chain uses TRBV5-6 with TRBJ1-2, with 10 bases identical to TRBD1. J gave up 5 bases and V 4 bases, and 5 bases lay outside the gene matches. The CDR3 is made up of 14 amino acids. CDR1 and CDR2 from the germline V gene are SGHDT and YYEEEE. The CDR3 sequence is CASSLGQGVYGYTF. As DNA, the CDR3 is TGTGCCAGCAGCCTAGGACAGGGGGTTTATGGCTACACCTTC.

V and J are TRBV30 and TRBJ1-4; TRBD1 matches 10 bases. The CDR3 consists of 13 residues. Looked up from germline, CDR1 is GTSNPN and CDR2 is SVGIG (reference sequence). Trimming cost V 3 bases and J 7 bases; bases outside gene matches: 2. CDR3 sequence (DNA): TGTGCCTGGAGGGACAGGGGGAGTGAAAAACTGTTTTTT. It translates to CAWRDRGSEKLFF.